The T cell receptor (beta chain) described here comes from a study of STAT5B mutations in CD4+ large granular lymphocyte leukemia. Notes on the study in general: Compared with healthy controls (2/35), patient top clones favored TRBV06 (8/27).

Libraries were prepared by immunoSEQ multiplex PCR; TCRdb keeps only in-frame clonotypes and omits some of them. Of about 25,000 clones in the sample, 70% to 80% were seen once. This CDR3 is built from 14 residues. Germline V gene lookup returns CDR1 LGHNA and CDR2 YSLEER. V was pared by 2 bases and J by 8 bases, with 13 bases between. Remarks on this clone: The antigen remains undetermined.

The V call is TRBV4-3, the J call TRBJ2-1; a weak D match, TRBD1 (5 bases). The TCR comes from a human donor in good health. Sequencing input: CD4+ T cells from blood buffy coats. This CDR3 is CASSQLNGAHEQFF. The CDR3 DNA is TGCGCCAGCAGCCAATTAAATGGGGCTCATGAGCAGTTCTTC.